These T cell receptor beta chains were read from a single sample in a study of cytomegalovirus exposure and HLA in healthy donors. The table came from immunoSEQ multiplex PCR; TCRdb's copy has only in-frame clones and leaves some out. The data contain tens of thousands of clones, approximately 70% of them singletons. Sequencing was performed on PBMCs. The source is a woman aged 50 to 65 in good health and CMV-seropositive. Both conserved end residues are part of each CDR3. The order of the fields is J gene, V gene, clone size, D gene, CDR3 DNA, CDR3 protein. D genes are given only for firm matches. Expanded clones get a size class; other rows say once, few or many, or leave the size out.

j_call: TRBJ2-7; v_call: TRBV27; clone_size: .; d_call: .; cdr3_nt: TGTGCCAGCAGTGAAGTTAGGAGCGAGCAGTACTTC; cdr3_aa: CASSEVRSEQYF
j_call: TRBJ1-5; v_call: TRBV28; clone_size: .; d_call: .; cdr3_nt: TGTGCCAGCAGTTCGGAGGAAACAAGGCCGGGTGGTCCCCAGCATTTT; cdr3_aa: CASSSEETRPGGPQHF
j_call: TRBJ2-1; v_call: TRBV2; clone_size: .; d_call: TRBD2; cdr3_nt: TGTGCCAGCAGCGCCGGGACTAGCGGGACTAGGCAGTTCTTC; cdr3_aa: CASSAGTSGTRQFF
j_call: TRBJ1-1; v_call: TRBV10-3; clone_size: .; d_call: .; cdr3_nt: TGTGCCACTGGACAACTGAACACTGAAGCTTTCTTT; cdr3_aa: CATGQLNTEAFF
j_call: TRBJ2-2; v_call: TRBV5-4; clone_size: .; d_call: .; cdr3_nt: TGTGCCAGCAGCTTGCAGAACACCGGGGAGCTGTTTTTT; cdr3_aa: CASSLQNTGELFF
j_call: TRBJ1-1; v_call: TRBV19; clone_size: .; d_call: TRBD1; cdr3_nt: TGTGCCAGTAAGACAGGGGGAGGCGAGTTGGGCACTGAAGCTTTCTTT; cdr3_aa: CASKTGGGELGTEAFF
j_call: TRBJ1-1; v_call: TRBV10-3; clone_size: .; d_call: .; cdr3_nt: TGTGCCATCTCGAGGATGGGGAACACTGAAGCTTTCTTT; cdr3_aa: CAISRMGNTEAFF
j_call: TRBJ2-3; v_call: TRBV9; clone_size: .; d_call: .; cdr3_nt: TGTGCCAGCGGAGAAGCGGACACAGATACGCAGTATTTT; cdr3_aa: CASGEADTDTQYF
j_call: TRBJ1-1; v_call: TRBV5-1; clone_size: few; d_call: .; cdr3_nt: TGCGCCAGCAGCTTGACATTACAGGGTGGCACTGAAGCTTTCTTT; cdr3_aa: CASSLTLQGGTEAFF
j_call: TRBJ2-3; v_call: TRBV7-2; clone_size: .; d_call: .; cdr3_nt: TGTGCCAGCAGGCGCACGAGCACAGATACGCAGTATTTT; cdr3_aa: CASRRTSTDTQYF
j_call: TRBJ2-7; v_call: TRBV30; clone_size: .; d_call: TRBD1; cdr3_nt: TGTGCCTGGAGTGGACAGGGCTACGAGCAGTACTTC; cdr3_aa: CAWSGQGYEQYF
j_call: TRBJ1-5; v_call: TRBV7-2; clone_size: .; d_call: TRBD1; cdr3_nt: TGTGCCAGCAGCTTGAGTACAGGGGGCGTCAATCAGCCCCAGCATTTT; cdr3_aa: CASSLSTGGVNQPQHF
j_call: TRBJ2-6; v_call: TRBV28; clone_size: .; d_call: .; cdr3_nt: TGTGCCAGCAGTTTTCGGGGTGGGGCCAACGTCCTGACTTTC; cdr3_aa: CASSFRGGANVLTF
j_call: TRBJ1-2; v_call: TRBV15; clone_size: .; d_call: .; cdr3_nt: TGTGCCACCAGCAGAGATCAGATCAACTATGGCTACACCTTC; cdr3_aa: CATSRDQINYGYTF
j_call: TRBJ2-7; v_call: TRBV7-2; clone_size: .; d_call: TRBD1; cdr3_nt: TGTGCCAGCAGCCCCCGCCGGACAGGGGATGCCTACGAGCAGTACTTC; cdr3_aa: CASSPRRTGDAYEQYF
j_call: TRBJ2-3; v_call: TRBV7-6; clone_size: few; d_call: TRBD2; cdr3_nt: TGTGCCAGCAGCTCAGGACTAGCGGGTAGCACAGATACGCAGTATTTT; cdr3_aa: CASSSGLAGSTDTQYF
j_call: TRBJ2-1; v_call: TRBV7-9; clone_size: few; d_call: .; cdr3_nt: TGTTCCAGCAGCTTAGGGGGGGAGGGCCGTGATGAGCAGTTCTTC; cdr3_aa: CSSSLGGEGRDEQFF
j_call: TRBJ1-3; v_call: TRBV6-5; clone_size: .; d_call: .; cdr3_nt: TGTGCCAGCAGTGGACAGCCATACTCTGGAAACACCATATATTTT; cdr3_aa: CASSGQPYSGNTIYF
j_call: TRBJ2-3; v_call: TRBV7-6; clone_size: .; d_call: TRBD2; cdr3_nt: TGTGCCAGCAGCTTAGCTCCTAGCGGGGGTTTTAGCACAGATACGCAGTATTTT; cdr3_aa: CASSLAPSGGFSTDTQYF
j_call: TRBJ2-1; v_call: TRBV9; clone_size: .; d_call: .; cdr3_nt: TGTGCCAGCAGCGTAGGACTGGATTGGTATGAGCAGTTCTTC; cdr3_aa: CASSVGLDWYEQFF
j_call: TRBJ1-5; v_call: TRBV19; clone_size: .; d_call: .; cdr3_nt: TGTGCCAGTACGGAGGGTTGGGTTCTGGGCAATCAGCCCCAGCATTTT; cdr3_aa: CASTEGWVLGNQPQHF
j_call: TRBJ1-2; v_call: TRBV7-9; clone_size: .; d_call: TRBD1; cdr3_nt: TGTGCCAGCAGCTTCGGGACAGTCTATGGCTACACCTTC; cdr3_aa: CASSFGTVYGYTF
j_call: TRBJ2-6; v_call: TRBV7-9; clone_size: .; d_call: .; cdr3_nt: TGTGCCAGCAGCTTGTCGGGCTCCACAGGGTGGTCTGGGGCCAACGTCCTGACTTTC; cdr3_aa: CASSLSGSTGWSGANVLTF
j_call: TRBJ2-7; v_call: TRBV5-1; clone_size: .; d_call: TRBD1; cdr3_nt: TGCGCCAGCAGCTTTGAGACAGGGTTTTCCTACGAGCAGTACTTC; cdr3_aa: CASSFETGFSYEQYF
j_call: TRBJ2-3; v_call: TRBV29-1; clone_size: .; d_call: TRBD1; cdr3_nt: TGCAGCGTTGATGGGACAGGGGCGGAAGATACGCAGTATTTT; cdr3_aa: CSVDGTGAEDTQYF
j_call: TRBJ2-1; v_call: TRBV27; clone_size: .; d_call: .; cdr3_nt: TGTGCCAGCAGGGACTTCAATGAGCAGTTCTTC; cdr3_aa: CASRDFNEQFF
j_call: TRBJ2-7; v_call: TRBV6-1; clone_size: .; d_call: TRBD2; cdr3_nt: TGTGCCAGCAGTGATTCGGGGGGGCCACCCTACGAGCAGTACTTC; cdr3_aa: CASSDSGGPPYEQYF
j_call: TRBJ2-5; v_call: TRBV7-7; clone_size: .; d_call: TRBD2; cdr3_nt: TGTGCCAGCAGCTCCGGACTAGCGGGACCTAATCAAGAGACCCAGTACTTC; cdr3_aa: CASSSGLAGPNQETQYF
j_call: TRBJ2-3; v_call: TRBV4-1; clone_size: .; d_call: .; cdr3_nt: TGCGCCAGCAGCCAAGAACTTTCCCCAGATACGCAGTATTTT; cdr3_aa: CASSQELSPDTQYF
j_call: TRBJ2-3; v_call: TRBV19; clone_size: .; d_call: .; cdr3_nt: TGTGCCAGTAGTATAGCGGAGGTAGGCACAGATACGCAGTATTTT; cdr3_aa: CASSIAEVGTDTQYF
j_call: TRBJ2-5; v_call: TRBV18; clone_size: .; d_call: TRBD2; cdr3_nt: TGTGCCAGCTCACCTTATGTGGGTCTAGCGGGAGTGAGCCAGTACTTC; cdr3_aa: CASSPYVGLAGVSQYF
j_call: TRBJ2-4; v_call: TRBV29-1; clone_size: once; d_call: TRBD2; cdr3_nt: TGCAGCGTTCGCCCAGTTCTAGCGGACATTCAGTACTTC; cdr3_aa: CSVRPVLADIQYF
j_call: TRBJ1-3; v_call: TRBV5-1; clone_size: .; d_call: TRBD1; cdr3_nt: TGCGCCAGCAGCCGGACAGGGATCTCTGGAAACACCATATATTTT; cdr3_aa: CASSRTGISGNTIYF
j_call: TRBJ2-2; v_call: TRBV27; clone_size: .; d_call: .; cdr3_nt: TGTGCCACCACGGGGACCGGGGAGCTGTTTTTT; cdr3_aa: CATTGTGELFF
j_call: TRBJ1-6; v_call: TRBV5-4; clone_size: .; d_call: .; cdr3_nt: TGTGCCAGCAGTCCCGACCCCCTGGGAGGGAGTTCACCCCTCCACTTT; cdr3_aa: CASSPDPLGGSSPLHF
j_call: TRBJ1-5; v_call: TRBV28; clone_size: .; d_call: TRBD1; cdr3_nt: TGTGCCAGCACACCACAGGGGGAGGCGAATCAGCCCCAGCATTTT; cdr3_aa: CASTPQGEANQPQHF
j_call: TRBJ2-1; v_call: TRBV5-1; clone_size: few; d_call: TRBD2; cdr3_nt: TGCGCCAGCAGCTTGGACGCGGGAGAATGGAGTGAGCAGTTCTTC; cdr3_aa: CASSLDAGEWSEQFF
j_call: TRBJ2-5; v_call: TRBV5-6; clone_size: .; d_call: .; cdr3_nt: TGTGCCAGCAGCTCAGGAAACTTCGAGACCCAGTACTTC; cdr3_aa: CASSSGNFETQYF
j_call: TRBJ2-7; v_call: TRBV10-1; clone_size: .; d_call: .; cdr3_nt: TGCGCCAGCAGTGGCGGCGGAGGAACCCCGGGCAGGCAGTACTTC; cdr3_aa: CASSGGGGTPGRQYF
j_call: TRBJ2-1; v_call: TRBV6-5; clone_size: .; d_call: .; cdr3_nt: TGTGCCAGCAGCCCCGCGATATTCACCGCTGAGCAGTTCTTC; cdr3_aa: CASSPAIFTAEQFF
j_call: TRBJ1-6; v_call: TRBV5-6; clone_size: .; d_call: TRBD1; cdr3_nt: TGTGCCAGCAGCTTGGGGACAGGGGTTGGGTCACCCCTCCACTTT; cdr3_aa: CASSLGTGVGSPLHF
j_call: TRBJ1-4; v_call: TRBV2; clone_size: once; d_call: TRBD1; cdr3_nt: TGTGCCAGCGGGACAGGGGTTGATGAAAAACTGTTTTTT; cdr3_aa: CASGTGVDEKLFF
j_call: TRBJ2-3; v_call: TRBV19; clone_size: .; d_call: TRBD2; cdr3_nt: TGTGCCAGTAGCTCACGACTAGCGGGCACAGATACGCAGTATTTT; cdr3_aa: CASSSRLAGTDTQYF
j_call: TRBJ1-2; v_call: TRBV2; clone_size: .; d_call: TRBD1; cdr3_nt: TGTGCCGGGGGACAGGGGTATGGCTACACCTTC; cdr3_aa: CAGGQGYGYTF
j_call: TRBJ1-4; v_call: TRBV19; clone_size: .; d_call: .; cdr3_nt: TGTGCCAGTAGTATCCAGACTTCAAATGAAAAACTGTTTTTT; cdr3_aa: CASSIQTSNEKLFF
j_call: TRBJ1-2; v_call: TRBV7-2; clone_size: .; d_call: .; cdr3_nt: TGTGCCAGCAGCTTAGACACTGGCTACACCTTC; cdr3_aa: CASSLDTGYTF
j_call: TRBJ1-5; v_call: TRBV6-5; clone_size: .; d_call: .; cdr3_nt: TGTGCCAGCAGTTACTCGAGGGTGGGGGCTCAGCCCCAGCATTTT; cdr3_aa: CASSYSRVGAQPQHF
j_call: TRBJ1-2; v_call: TRBV9; clone_size: .; d_call: TRBD1; cdr3_nt: TGTGCCAGCAGCGGGACAGGGTTTGGGGCTAACTATGGCTACACCTTC; cdr3_aa: CASSGTGFGANYGYTF
j_call: TRBJ2-2; v_call: TRBV18; clone_size: once; d_call: .; cdr3_nt: TGTGCCAGCTCACCGCTTACTAGCAAGGGGGAGCTGTTTTTT; cdr3_aa: CASSPLTSKGELFF
j_call: TRBJ2-7; v_call: TRBV19; clone_size: .; d_call: .; cdr3_nt: TGTGCCAGTAGTACGATCCTAGGCCGCGAGCAGTACTTC; cdr3_aa: CASSTILGREQYF
j_call: TRBJ1-1; v_call: TRBV2; clone_size: .; d_call: TRBD1; cdr3_nt: TGTGCCAGCGACAGGGGAGGGGACACTGAAGCTTTCTTT; cdr3_aa: CASDRGGDTEAFF
j_call: TRBJ1-2; v_call: TRBV27; clone_size: .; d_call: .; cdr3_nt: TGTGCCAGCAGTTTAGATGGGACTCACTATGGCTACACCTTC; cdr3_aa: CASSLDGTHYGYTF
j_call: TRBJ1-1; v_call: TRBV27; clone_size: .; d_call: TRBD1; cdr3_nt: TGTGCCACCTACGATCCCAGACAGGGCGGCACTGAAGCTTTCTTT; cdr3_aa: CATYDPRQGGTEAFF